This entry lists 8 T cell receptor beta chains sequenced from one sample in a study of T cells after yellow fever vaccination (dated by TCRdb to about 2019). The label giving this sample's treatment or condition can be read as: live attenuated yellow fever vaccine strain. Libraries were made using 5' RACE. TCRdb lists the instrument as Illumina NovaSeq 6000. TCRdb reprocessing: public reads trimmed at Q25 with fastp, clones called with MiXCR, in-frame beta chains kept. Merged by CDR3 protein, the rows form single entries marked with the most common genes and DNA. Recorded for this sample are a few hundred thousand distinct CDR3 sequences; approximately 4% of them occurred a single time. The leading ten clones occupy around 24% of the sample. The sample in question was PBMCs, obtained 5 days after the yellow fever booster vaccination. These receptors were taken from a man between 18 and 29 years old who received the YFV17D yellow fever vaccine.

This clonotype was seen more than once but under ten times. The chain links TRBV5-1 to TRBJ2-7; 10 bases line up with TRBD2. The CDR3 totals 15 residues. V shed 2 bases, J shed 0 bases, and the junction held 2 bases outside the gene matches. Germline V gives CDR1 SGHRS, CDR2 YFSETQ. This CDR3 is CASSFSGGTSYEQYF. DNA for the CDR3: TGCGCCAGCAGCTTTAGCGGGGGGACCTCCTACGAGCAGTACTTC.

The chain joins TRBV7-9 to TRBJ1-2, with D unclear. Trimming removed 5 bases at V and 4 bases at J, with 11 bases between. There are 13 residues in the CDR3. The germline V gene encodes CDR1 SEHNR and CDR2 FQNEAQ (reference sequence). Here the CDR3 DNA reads TGTGCCAGCAGCCTGAGAGGCTTCTATGGCTACACCTTC. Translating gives CASSLRGFYGYTF.

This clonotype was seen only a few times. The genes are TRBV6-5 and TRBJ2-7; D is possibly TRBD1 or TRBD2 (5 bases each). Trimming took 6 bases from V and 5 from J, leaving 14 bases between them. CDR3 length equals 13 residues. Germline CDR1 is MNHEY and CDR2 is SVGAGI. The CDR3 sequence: CASRGTGSHEQYV. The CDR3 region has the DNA TGTGCCAGCAGGGGGACGGGGTCCCACGAGCAGTACGTC.

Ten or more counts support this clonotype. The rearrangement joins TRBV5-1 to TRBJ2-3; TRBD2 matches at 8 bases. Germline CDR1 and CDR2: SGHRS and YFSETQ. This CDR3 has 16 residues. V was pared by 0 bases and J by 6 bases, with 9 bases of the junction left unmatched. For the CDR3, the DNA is TGCGCCAGCAGCTTGGGAGTTAGCGGGGAGGCCGATACGCAGTATTTT. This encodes CASSLGVSGEADTQYF.

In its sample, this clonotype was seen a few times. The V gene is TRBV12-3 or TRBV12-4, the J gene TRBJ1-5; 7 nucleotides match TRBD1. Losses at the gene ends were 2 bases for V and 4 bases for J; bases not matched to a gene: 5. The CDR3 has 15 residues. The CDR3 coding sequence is TGTGCCAGCAGTTTAAAGGGGGCGGTAAATCAGCCCCAGCATTTT. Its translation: CASSLKGAVNQPQHF.

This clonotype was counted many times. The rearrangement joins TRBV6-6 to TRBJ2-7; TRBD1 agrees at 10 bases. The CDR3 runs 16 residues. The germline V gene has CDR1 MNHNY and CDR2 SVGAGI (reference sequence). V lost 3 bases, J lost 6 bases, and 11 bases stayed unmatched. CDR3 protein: CASSYIDRGQVVEQYV. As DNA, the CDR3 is TGTGCCAGCAGTTATATAGACAGGGGGCAGGTGGTCGAGCAGTACGTC.

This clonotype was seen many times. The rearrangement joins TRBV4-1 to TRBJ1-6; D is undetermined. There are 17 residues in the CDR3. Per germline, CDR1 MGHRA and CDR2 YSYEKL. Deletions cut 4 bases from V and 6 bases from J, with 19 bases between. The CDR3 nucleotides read TGCGCCAGCAGCCCAGAAGTTGCGGGCGCGGGTAATTCACCCCTCCACTTT. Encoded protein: CASSPEVAGAGNSPLHF.

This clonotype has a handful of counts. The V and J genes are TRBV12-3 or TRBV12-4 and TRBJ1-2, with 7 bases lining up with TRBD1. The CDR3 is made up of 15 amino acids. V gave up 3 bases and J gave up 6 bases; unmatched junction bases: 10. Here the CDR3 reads CASSFSTTGLNGYTF. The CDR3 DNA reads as TGTGCCAGCAGTTTCTCCACGACAGGGTTGAATGGCTACACCTTC.